This T cell receptor (beta chain) was identified during a study of response to subunit inactivated influenza vaccine. Overall study results and limits: Few new T cells, the authors suggested, are recruited by each seasonal influenza vaccination.

V lost 5 bases, J lost 5 bases, and 12 bases lay in between. The CDR3 runs 12 residues. Germline V gene sequence: CDR1 DFQATT, CDR2 SNEGSKA (reference sequence). One entry per CDR3 protein, called by TCRdb with MiXCR from the RT-PCR reads. The table records around 520,000 distinct CDR3 sequences, about 25% of them present only once. A remark on this clonotype: What it binds is not known.

The clonotype originates from a man in his forties or fifties who received an inactivated influenza vaccine. This chain links TRBV20-1 with TRBJ2-5, with D possibly being TRBD1 (6 bases). The material sequenced was CD4+ T cells sorted from PBMCs, taken 4 to 6 days after vaccination. CDR3 loop: CSAGDNGETQYF. CDR3 nucleotide sequence: TGCAGTGCTGGGGACAATGGCGAGACCCAGTACTTC.